This T cell receptor beta chain stems from a study of shared clonotypes between healthy human individuals. Assay runs were performed at deep level. Clones were read by immunoSEQ multiplex PCR, and TCRdb kept only the in-frame ones, dropping some. Among about 1.5 million clones listed, 95% to 99% were seen once. The CDR3 extends over 16 amino acids. CDR1 and CDR2 (germline): MGHRA, YSYEKL. V was cut by 0 bases and J by 4 bases, with 16 bases left in between. The V call is TRBV4-1, the J call TRBJ2-7; D may be TRBD1 (6 bases). The TCR originated in a man under 40 in good health. Source material: naive CD4+ T cells sorted from blood. The subset is: CD45RA+ positively selected. In nucleotides, the CDR3 is TGCGCCAGCAGCCAAGATGAGGGACGAGGGGGATACGAGCAGTACTTC. Translating it yields CASSQDEGRGGYEQYF.